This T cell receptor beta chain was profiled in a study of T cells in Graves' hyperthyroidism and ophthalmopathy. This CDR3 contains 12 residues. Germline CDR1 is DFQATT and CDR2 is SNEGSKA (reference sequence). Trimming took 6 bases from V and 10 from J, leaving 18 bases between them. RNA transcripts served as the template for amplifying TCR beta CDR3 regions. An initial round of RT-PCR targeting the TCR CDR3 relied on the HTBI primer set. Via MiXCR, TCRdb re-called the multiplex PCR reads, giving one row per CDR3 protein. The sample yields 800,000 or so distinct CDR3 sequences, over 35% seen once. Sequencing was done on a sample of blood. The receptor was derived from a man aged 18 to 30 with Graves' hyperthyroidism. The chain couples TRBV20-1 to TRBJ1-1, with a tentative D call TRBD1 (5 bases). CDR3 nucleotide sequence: TGCAGTGCCACACAGGAGGTTGTGTCAGCTTTCTTT. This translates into CSATQEVVSAFF.